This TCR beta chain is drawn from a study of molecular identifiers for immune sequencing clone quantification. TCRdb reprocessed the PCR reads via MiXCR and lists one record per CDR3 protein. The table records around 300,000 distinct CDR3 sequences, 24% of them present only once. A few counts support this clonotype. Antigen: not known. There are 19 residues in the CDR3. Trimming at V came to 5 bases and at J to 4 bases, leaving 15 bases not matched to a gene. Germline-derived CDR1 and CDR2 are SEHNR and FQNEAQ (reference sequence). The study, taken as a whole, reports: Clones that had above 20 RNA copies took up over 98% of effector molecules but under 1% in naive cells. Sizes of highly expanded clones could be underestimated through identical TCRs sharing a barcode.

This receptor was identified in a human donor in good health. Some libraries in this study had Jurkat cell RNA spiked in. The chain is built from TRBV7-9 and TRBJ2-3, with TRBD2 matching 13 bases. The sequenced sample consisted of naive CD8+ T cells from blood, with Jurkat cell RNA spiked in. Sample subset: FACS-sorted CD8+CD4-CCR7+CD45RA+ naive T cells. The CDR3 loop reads CASSTSELAGGPISDTQYF. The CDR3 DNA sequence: TGTGCCAGCAGCACCTCCGAACTAGCGGGGGGGCCAATTTCAGATACGCAGTATTTT.